These 12 T cell receptor beta chains came from one sample sequenced in a study of regulatory T cells in long-lasting Graves disease (dated by TCRdb to about 2021). The method behind the library was multiplex PCR. Instrument used: Illumina HiSeq 4000. iRepertoire HTBI primers and Arm-PCR amplification of CDR3 regions were used to construct TCR beta libraries. In-frame beta chains were kept once TCRdb had trimmed the public reads at Q25 with fastp and called clones with MiXCR. Rows with a matching CDR3 protein are joined into one entry that keeps the most common DNA and genes. Present in this sample are 360,000 or so distinct CDR3 sequences, approximately 23% of which were seen just once. The ten top clones hold 25% to 35% of the sample. The label giving this sample's time point can be read as: persistent/refractory GD, antithyroid drugs over 5 years with positive TRAb. For both TCR sequencing and RNA sequencing, RNA was extracted from PBMCs in TRIzol.

The starting material was peripheral blood mononuclear cells (PBMCs), obtained when the disease was refractory, from a patient treated with antithyroid drugs. Source of these receptors: a woman in her 40s with Graves disease. Donor details come from another sample of the same person, matched by shared clones.

This clonotype occurred many times. The rearrangement links TRBV15 to TRBJ2-5; D not resolved. The CDR3 is made up of 15 amino acids. Trimming removed 3 bases from V and 5 bases from J, with 16 bases in between. Germline CDR1 LNHNV, CDR2 YYDKDF (reference sequence). CDR3: CATSSARYAVETQYF. Written as DNA, the CDR3 is TGTGCCACCAGCAGTGCCAGATACGCGGTGGAGACCCAGTACTTC.

This clonotype was picked up many times. The chain employs TRBV2 and TRBJ1-5, with D perhaps matching TRBD1 (6 bases). CDR1 is SNHLY, CDR2 FYNNEI, per germline. Trimming cost V 6 bases and J 1 base, with 13 bases left between them. This CDR3 is built from 15 residues. The chain's CDR3 is CASRSGGGSNQPQHF. The CDR3 nucleotides read TGTGCCAGCAGGTCCGGGGGCGGAAGCAATCAGCCCCAGCATTTT.

V is TRBV25-1 and J is TRBJ2-3; the D gene is possibly TRBD1 (6 bases). V was clipped by 4 bases and J by 6 bases, with 14 bases between them. This CDR3 comprises 14 residues. Germline V gene lookup returns CDR1 MGHDK and CDR2 SYGVNS. CDR3 bases: TGTGCCAGCAGTGGACAGGTCGCAGGGGATACGCAGTATTTT. Translation: CASSGQVAGDTQYF.

V usage is TRBV9 and J usage is TRBJ1-2; TRBD1 aligns across 8 bases. CDR1 and CDR2 (germline): SGDLS, YYNGEE. This CDR3 region has 16 residues. V lost 1 base to trimming and J lost 5 bases; unmatched junction nucleotides: 10. In DNA, the CDR3 is TGTGCCAGCAGCGTACAATCAGGGGGCGCGTATTATGGCTACACCTTC. Translated, it gives CASSVQSGGAYYGYTF.

The V call is TRBV4-1, the J call TRBJ1-6; no definite D call. The CDR3 totals 18 residues. V was cut by 4 bases and J by 4 bases, with 20 bases left in between. Germline V gene lookup returns CDR1 MGHRA and CDR2 YSYEKL. The CDR3 DNA reads as TGCGCCAGCAGCCGCAGTTTTAGGACTACGGAGTATAATTCACCCCTCCACTTT. It is translated as CASSRSFRTTEYNSPLHF.

This clonotype showed up just a few times. This chain connects TRBV6-1 to TRBJ2-3; the D is unclear. The V end lost 1 base, the J end lost 0 bases, and 2 bases lay between the germline ends. This CDR3 has 13 residues. Germline V gene lookup returns CDR1 MNHNS and CDR2 SASEGT. The CDR3: CASSEDSTDTQYF. CDR3 sequence (DNA): TGTGCCAGCAGTGAAGACAGCACAGATACGCAGTATTTT.

The chain couples TRBV27 to TRBJ2-2, with D unclear. This CDR3 has 16 amino acids. V shed 2 bases and J shed 3 bases, with 13 bases lying between them. CDR1 MNHEY and CDR2 SMNVEV come from the germline V gene (reference sequence). CDR3 sequence (DNA): TGTGCCAGCAGTTTAACCACTATGGCCCACACCGGGGAGCTGTTTTTT. Translated, it gives CASSLTTMAHTGELFF.

This clonotype was seen many times. The chain recombines TRBV15 with TRBJ2-5, with D tentatively TRBD1 or TRBD2 (7 bases each). This CDR3 is built from 15 residues. CDR1 and CDR2 from the germline V gene are LNHNV and YYDKDF (reference sequence). V gave up 5 bases and J gave up 4 bases, with 17 bases separating them. The DNA of the CDR3 is TGTGCCACCAGCCCGCAGGGGGGGATACTAGAGACCCAGTACTTC. It yields the protein CATSPQGGILETQYF.

This clonotype was seen repeatedly, ten times or more. This rearrangement joins TRBV6-5 to TRBJ1-2; D gene uncertain. The CDR3 has 15 residues. Germline V CDR1 and CDR2: MNHEY, SVGAGI. V gave up 0 bases and J gave up 4 bases, with 12 bases separating them. The CDR3 spells CASSYSPSRAYGYTF. The CDR3 DNA follows: TGTGCCAGCAGTTACTCCCCAAGCCGAGCCTATGGCTACACCTTC.

This clonotype was counted many times. This chain joins TRBV29-1 and TRBJ2-5; possibly TRBD1 for D (6 bases). The CDR3 has 13 residues. The V gene lost 2 bases and the J gene lost 4 bases, with 11 bases spanning the gap. Germline CDR1 SQVTM, CDR2 ANQGSEA. CDR3: CSVEPTGTETQYF. As DNA, the CDR3 is TGCAGCGTTGAACCCACAGGGACAGAGACCCAGTACTTC.

This clonotype occurred a few times. The missing conserved phenylalanine or tryptophan at the end of this CDR3 makes a read error likely. V gene TRBV12-3 or TRBV12-4 combines with J gene TRBJ1-5; D gene ambiguous. Trimming took 10 bases from V and 3 from J, leaving 10 bases between them. The length of the CDR3 is 12 residues. The CDR3 reads CATQAHNQPQHS. Here the CDR3 DNA reads TGTGCCACCCAGGCACACAATCAGCCCCAGCATTCT.

In its sample, this clonotype was seen many times. The CDR3 sequence: CSAGRDYGYTF. DNA for the CDR3: TGCAGTGCTGGCCGGGACTATGGCTACACCTTC. The chain employs TRBV20-1 and TRBJ1-2, with no clear D. The CDR3 contains 11 residues. V shed 5 bases and J shed 3 bases, with 7 bases lying between them. Germline loops: CDR1 DFQATT, CDR2 SNEGSKA (reference sequence).